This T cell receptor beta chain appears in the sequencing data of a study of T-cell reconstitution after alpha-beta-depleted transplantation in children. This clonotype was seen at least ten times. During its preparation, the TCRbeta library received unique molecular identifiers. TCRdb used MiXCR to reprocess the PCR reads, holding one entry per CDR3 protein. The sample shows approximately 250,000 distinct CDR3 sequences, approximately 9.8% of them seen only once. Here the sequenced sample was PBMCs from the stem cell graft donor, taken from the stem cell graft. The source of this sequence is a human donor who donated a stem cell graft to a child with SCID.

The DNA for the CDR3 is TGTGCCAGCAGCTTACCCCTCCCGGGGGCGGATCAGCCCCAGCATTTT. Residues: CASSLPLPGADQPQHF. The V call is TRBV7-8, the J call TRBJ1-5; possibly TRBD1 for D (6 bases). Germline CDR1 reads SGHVS; CDR2 reads FQNEAQ. CDR3 size: 16 residues. The germline V and J ends were trimmed by 2 bases and 5 bases, with 16 bases remaining between them.